This paragraph covers one T cell receptor beta chain sequence. TCR beta CDR3 regions were amplified from RNA. The TCR CDR3 first-round RT-PCR relied on the HTBI primer set. TCRdb recomputed calls from the multiplex PCR reads with MiXCR, one row per CDR3 protein. The sample carries under 400,000 distinct CDR3 sequences, about a sixth recorded once. This sample stems from a study of T cells in Graves' hyperthyroidism and ophthalmopathy. Study context: Before treatment of any kind, peripheral blood was taken at initial diagnosis.

With V trimmed by 3 bases and J by 0 bases, 5 bases remained unmatched. CDR1 is SGDLS and CDR2 is YYNGEE in the germline V gene. The CDR3 spans 16 residues. Hyperthyroidism in the patients, aged 18 to 65, was newly diagnosed and under 2 months in duration. The study based diagnoses on clinical symptoms, serum thyroxine and TRAb, thyroid ultrasound and orbital computed tomography. A sample of blood taken at first hyperthyroidism diagnosis preceded any ophthalmopathy symptoms. The receptor was derived from a woman aged 18-35 years with Graves' hyperthyroidism that later progressed to Graves' ophthalmopathy. Sequencing input: blood. The rearrangement joins TRBV9 to TRBJ1-5, with TRBD1 matching 8 bases. CDR3 protein: CASSAGTGDSNQPQHF. CDR3 bases: TGTGCCAGCAGCGCTGGGACAGGAGATAGCAATCAGCCCCAGCATTTT.